Listed here is a single TCR beta chain. What it binds is not known. This entry comes from a study of post-analysis software for immune sequencing data. Findings and limits, study-wide: Controls significantly exceeded multiple sclerosis patients in normalized Chao1 diversity. Samples made in the same batch grouped tightly together by F measure. The study found TRBV5-6, TRBV5-1 and TRBV20-1 among a few TRBV segments more frequent in patients than controls.

TCR beta cDNA libraries had unique molecular identifiers. It was from approximately 0.91 to 9.4 million T cells that roughly 0.5 million cDNA molecules came. TCRdb called the PCR reads again in MiXCR, with one record for every CDR3 protein. The sample carries about half a million distinct CDR3 sequences, 30% to 40% recorded once. V was cut by 4 bases and J by 0 bases, with 13 bases left in between. CDR1 and CDR2 from the germline V gene are SGHRS and YFSETQ. This CDR3 spans 15 amino acids. This TCR was sampled from a girl aged 2-17 years with multiple sclerosis. The sequenced material came from blood. The chain carries TRBV5-1 and TRBJ1-2; no reliable D call. CDR3 in amino acids: CASSDGAAPNYGYTF. The CDR3 DNA sequence: TGCGCCAGCAGCGACGGTGCAGCCCCTAACTATGGCTACACCTTC.